Sequencing of this T cell receptor beta chain was carried out in a study of blood T cell repertoires in COVID-19. Per the authors' pipeline: The authors estimated nucleated cell counts from reference gene primer amplification. Sequencing used immunoSEQ multiplex PCR; TCRdb keeps in-frame clones, though not all of them. Clone size and V and J calls were adopted from that table, with D and trimming inferred from the DNA. The table records roughly 410,000 clones, around 89% of them present only once. A single count supports this clone. V was clipped by 3 bases and J by 0 bases, with 5 bases between them. Germline CDR1 and CDR2: DFQATT and SNEGSKA (reference sequence). The CDR3 extends over 12 amino acids.

The rearrangement uses TRBV20-1 and TRBJ1-1; D is undetermined. The sample comprised peripheral blood. The source of this sequence is a woman aged 40 to 49 with COVID-19, enrolled during active disease. CDR3 protein: CSASRLNTEAFF. The CDR3 DNA follows: TGCAGTGCTAGTCGTCTGAACACTGAAGCTTTCTTT.